The T cell receptor (beta chain) described here comes from a study of blood T cell repertoires in COVID-19. V lost 3 bases and J lost 7; bases outside the gene matches: 0. Per germline, CDR1 MNHEY and CDR2 SMNVEV (reference sequence). The CDR3 runs to 13 residues. Clinical histories supplied by participants themselves formed the basis of cohort assignment. Exposed volunteers were people who met a COVID-19 case within 2 weeks before study entry. As handled by the study authors: Amplification of reference gene primers provided the estimated nucleated cell counts. Here immunoSEQ multiplex PCR was the method, and the copy in TCRdb shows in-frame clones only, minus some. V and J calls and clone size are given by that table; D and trimming were obtained from the DNA. The sample shows roughly 320,000 clones, roughly nine tenths of them seen only once.

The specimen was PBMCs or T cells enriched from blood (not recorded which). The clonotype originates from a woman in her twenties or thirties who had been exposed to COVID-19. The gene calls are TRBV27 and TRBJ1-3; 10 positions match TRBD1. The CDR3 bases are TGTGCCAGCAGTTTGGACAGGGGGAACACCATATATTTT. It codes for CASSLDRGNTIYF.